A single sample is the source of the 16 T cell receptor beta chains below, sequenced in a study of TIL therapy for anti-PD-1-resistant metastatic lung cancer. The immunoSEQ assay was v3. Clones were sequenced by immunoSEQ multiplex PCR, and TCRdb holds only the in-frame ones, with some missing. Of some 52,000 clones listed, approximately 79% are singletons. As to time point: pre-treatment sample, taken before nivolumab and TIL therapy. The source material was blood, sampled at baseline. The receptors shown here come from a woman aged 25-80 years with non-small cell lung cancer.

The chain links TRBV10-3 to TRBJ2-1; 7 bases align to TRBD2. This CDR3 is 16 amino acids long. V was pared by 11 bases and J by 1 base, with 14 bases of the junction left unmatched. Germline V lookup: CDR1 ENHRY, CDR2 SYGVKD. The CDR3, as DNA: TGTGCCCTCGCCTCAATAAGCGGGGAATCCTACAATGAGCAGTTCTTC. Translation: CALASISGESYNEQFF.

The chain employs TRBV28 and TRBJ2-4; D might be TRBD1 (6 bases). Trimming pared 6 bases from V and 1 base from J, leaving 10 bases between. The CDR3 has 14 residues. Germline values: CDR1 MDHEN, CDR2 SYDVKM. CDR3 in amino acids: CASRQGSAKNIQYF. CDR3 nucleotide sequence: TGTGCCAGCAGGCAGGGGAGTGCCAAAAACATTCAGTACTTC.

J is TRBJ2-7 and V is TRBV27, with D perhaps TRBD2 (5 bases). With 5 bases removed from V and 6 bases from J, the gap between germline ends came to 11 bases. The CDR3 is made up of 12 amino acids. CDR1 is MNHEY, CDR2 SMNVEV, per germline (reference sequence). The chain's CDR3 is CASSPGSREQYF. The CDR3 DNA is TGTGCCAGCAGTCCGGGGTCTCGCGAGCAGTACTTC.

The V gene is TRBV11-2, the J gene TRBJ2-3; D is perhaps TRBD1 (6 bases). The CDR3 is 14 residues long. The germline V and J ends were trimmed by 10 bases and 2 bases, with 16 bases remaining between them. Germline lookup yields CDR1 SGHAT and CDR2 FQNNGV. This chain's CDR3 is CATEGHRATDTQYF. Here the CDR3 DNA reads TGTGCCACCGAGGGGCACAGGGCCACAGATACGCAGTATTTT.

The genes are TRBV7-9 and TRBJ2-1, with TRBD1 identical over 8 bases. Germline V lookup: CDR1 SEHNR, CDR2 FQNEAQ (reference sequence). This CDR3 has 13 residues. V lost 5 bases and J lost 5; bases outside the gene matches: 2. DNA for the CDR3: TGTGCCAGCAGCAAGGACAGGGACAATGAGCAGTTCTTC. Amino acid sequence: CASSKDRDNEQFF.

The genes are TRBV5-1 and TRBJ2-1, with D hard to call. The ends were cut back, 0 bases at V and 13 bases at J, with 14 bases in the middle. CDR3 length: 13 amino acids. Germline V CDR1 and CDR2: SGHRS, YFSETQ. The CDR3 nucleotides read TGCGCCAGCAGCTTGGAGTTCCTCGTAGATCAGTTCTTC. Translated: CASSLEFLVDQFF. The full variable domain, with the rest looked up from reference TRBV5-1 and TRBJ2-1, is KAGVTQTPRYLIKTRGQQVTLSCSPISGHRSVSWYQQTPGQGLQFLFEYFSETQRNKGNFPGRFSGRQFSNSRSEMNVSTLELGDSALYLCASSLEFLVDQFFGPGTRLTVL.

The chain uses TRBV4-3 and TRBJ2-2; a possible D gene is TRBD2 (5 bases). Per germline, CDR1 LGHNA and CDR2 YSLEER. This CDR3 is built from 15 residues. With 3 bases removed from V and 1 base from J, the gap between germline ends came to 9 bases. The CDR3 region is CASSHRGLNTGELFF. The CDR3 nucleotides read TGCGCCAGCAGCCATCGGGGATTGAACACCGGGGAGCTGTTTTTT.

This chain uses TRBV11-3 with TRBJ2-5, with 7 bases lining up with TRBD1. The germline V gene has CDR1 SGHNT and CDR2 YENEEA. This CDR3 is 16 amino acids long. J gave up 4 bases and V 5 bases, and 13 bases lay outside the gene matches. The chain's CDR3 is CASSLQQTGLGETQYF. In nucleotides, the CDR3 is TGTGCCAGCAGCCTACAACAGACAGGGTTGGGAGAGACCCAGTACTTC.

V gene TRBV28 combines with J gene TRBJ2-3; no firm D call. The V gene's germline CDR1 is MDHEN and CDR2 SYDVKM. The V and J ends lost 6 bases and 5 bases respectively, with 9 bases between them. The CDR3 extends over 12 amino acids. The CDR3 loop reads CASRTEGDTQYF. The CDR3 region has the DNA TGTGCCAGCAGGACGGAAGGAGATACGCAGTATTTT.

V gene TRBV5-1 combines with J gene TRBJ2-7, with TRBD2 identical over 11 bases. The trim removed 4 bases at V and 5 bases at J, leaving 11 bases unmatched. This CDR3 region has 16 residues. Germline V CDR1 and CDR2: SGHRS, YFSETQ. The CDR3 DNA reads as TGCGCCAGCAGCCCGCCCCTAGCGGGGGGCCCCAACGAGCAGTACTTC. This sequence encodes CASSPPLAGGPNEQYF. The variable domain in full, completed from reference TRBV5-1 and TRBJ2-7, reads KAGVTQTPRYLIKTRGQQVTLSCSPISGHRSVSWYQQTPGQGLQFLFEYFSETQRNKGNFPGRFSGRQFSNSRSEMNVSTLELGDSALYLCASSPPLAGGPNEQYFGPGTRLTVT.

The chain carries TRBV21-1 and TRBJ1-5; no DNA check was done on the table's D call, TRBD1. TRBV21-1 is assigned pseudogene status. The CDR3 extends over 17 amino acids. The CDR3 DNA reads TGTGCCAGCAGCAAAGCAGGAACAGTAGGTCTTAATCAGCCCCAGCATTTT. Amino acid sequence: CASSKAGTVGLNQPQHF.

This clone has only a few counts. The chain joins TRBV15 to TRBJ1-6, with no clear D. Germline loops: CDR1 LNHNV, CDR2 YYDKDF (reference sequence). The CDR3 covers 14 residues. Trimming stripped 5 bases from V and 0 bases from J, with 5 bases between. The CDR3 region has the DNA TGTGCCACCAGCGGCAGCTCCTATAATTCACCCCTCCACTTT. Translation gives CATSGSSYNSPLHF.

The genes are TRBV29-1 and TRBJ2-1; 10 nucleotides align to TRBD2. CDR1 and CDR2 from the germline V gene are SQVTM and ANQGSEA. The CDR3 extends over 14 amino acids. V shed 4 bases, J shed 6 bases, and the junction held 6 bases outside the gene matches. The DNA of the CDR3 is TGCAGCGTTGCCCAGCGGGGGGGTTTCAATGAGCAGTTCTTC. This codes for CSVAQRGGFNEQFF.

The J gene is TRBJ2-5, the V gene TRBV11-3; the D is unclear. With the DNA end fitting TRBJ2-7 better, the J assignment may be wrong. The CDR3 is made up of 12 amino acids. Per germline, CDR1 SGHNT and CDR2 YENEEA. This CDR3 is CASSLDGYEQYF. CDR3 nucleotide sequence: TGTGCCAGCAGCTTAGATGGCTACGAGCAGTACTTC.

The V and J genes are TRBV10-2 and TRBJ2-5; D possibly corresponds to TRBD2 (5 bases). The V end was cut by 8 bases, the J end by 4 bases, with 14 bases between. CDR1 is WSHSY, CDR2 SAAADI, per germline. The CDR3 covers 13 residues. The CDR3 loop is CASAGVASETQYF. CDR3 nucleotide sequence: TGCGCCAGCGCCGGGGTAGCCTCAGAGACCCAGTACTTC.

The chain uses TRBV5-1 and TRBJ2-1; 10 positions agree with TRBD2. Germline V gene sequence: CDR1 SGHRS, CDR2 YFSETQ. V lost 0 bases and J lost 4; bases outside the gene matches: 4. The CDR3 loop spans 16 amino acids. CDR3 in amino acids: CASSLASGGDYNEQFF. The CDR3 DNA follows: TGCGCCAGCAGCTTGGCCAGCGGGGGGGATTACAATGAGCAGTTCTTC.